Listed here are 27 T cell receptor beta chains from one sample, sequenced in a study of PD-1 blockade in mismatch repair-deficient tumors. Profiling relied on immunoSEQ multiplex PCR, and the TCRdb table lists in-frame clones only, not all of them. Here the sample spans about 63,000 clones, approximately 89% being singletons. The sequenced sample was peripheral blood, obtained 52 weeks after starting pembrolizumab. The source is an adult with mismatch repair-deficient cancer.

This clone was seen a single time. J is TRBJ2-3 and V is TRBV7-2, with TRBD2 identical over 13 bases. Germline trimming cut 5 bases from V and 3 bases from J; bases unmatched to any gene: 8. Per germline, CDR1 SGHTA and CDR2 FQGNSA. The length of the CDR3 is 17 residues. CDR3 in DNA: TGTGCCAGCAGCCCGTCGCTGACTAGCGGGAGGACAGATACGCAGTATTTT. Translating gives CASSPSLTSGRTDTQYF.

This clone was observed once. The chain has TRBV5-1 and TRBJ2-3, with D possibly matching TRBD1 (6 bases). This CDR3 is 14 amino acids long. Trimming removed 1 base from V and 1 base from J, with 7 bases in between. The V gene's germline CDR1 is SGHRS and CDR2 YFSETQ. In nucleotides, the CDR3 is TGCGCCAGCAGCTTGTACAGGGGCACAGATACGCAGTATTTT. It encodes CASSLYRGTDTQYF.

This chain joins TRBV28 and TRBJ2-7, with TRBD1 matching 7 bases. Germline V CDR1 and CDR2: MDHEN, SYDVKM. The junction had 6 bases not matched to a gene; V was cut back by 3 bases and J by 4 bases. CDR3 size: 14 residues. The CDR3 loop is CASSFDRGQYEQYF. The CDR3 DNA reads as TGTGCCAGCAGTTTTGATAGGGGGCAATACGAGCAGTACTTC.

This CDR3 reads CASSASSTGELFF. CDR3 nucleotide sequence: TGCGCCAGCAGTGCCTCTAGCACCGGGGAGCTGTTTTTT. The V gene is TRBV10-2, the J gene TRBJ2-2; D gene unclear. The CDR3 sequence is 13 residues long. Trimming removed 4 bases at V and 4 bases at J, with 7 bases between. CDR1 is WSHSY and CDR2 is SAAADI in the germline V gene.

This chain connects TRBV7-3 to TRBJ2-1; perhaps D is TRBD1 or TRBD2 (5 bases each). CDR1 and CDR2 from the germline V gene are SGHTA and FQGTGA. The V end lost 1 base, the J end lost 4 bases, and 17 bases lay between the germline ends. This CDR3 comprises 17 residues. The DNA for the CDR3 is TGTGCCAGCAGCTTAAATCCCGGGGCTAGAGGGTACAATGAGCAGTTCTTC. It encodes CASSLNPGARGYNEQFF.

The chain couples TRBV5-4 to TRBJ2-2; no firm D call. CDR3 length: 13 residues. From germline, CDR1 is SGHNT and CDR2 YYREEE (reference sequence). V was cut by 4 bases and J by 5 bases, with 9 bases left in between. The CDR3 reads CASSPEPTGELFF. CDR3 in DNA: TGTGCCAGCAGCCCCGAACCGACCGGGGAGCTGTTTTTT.

V is TRBV28 and J is TRBJ2-1; D gene unclear. Deletions cut 6 bases from V and 0 bases from J, with 24 bases between. CDR3 length equals 19 residues. CDR1 is MDHEN and CDR2 is SYDVKM in the germline V gene. This CDR3 is CASRKDLPAGLSSYNEQFF. In DNA form, the CDR3 reads TGTGCCAGCAGGAAGGACCTACCCGCTGGTTTAAGCTCCTACAATGAGCAGTTCTTC.

This chain links TRBV25-1 with TRBJ2-3; maybe TRBD2 (7 bases). V was pared by 6 bases and J by 9 bases, with 28 bases between. The germline gives CDR1 MGHDK, CDR2 SYGVNS. This CDR3 is built from 17 residues. CDR3 loop: CASSLGARSGTGKTQYF. The CDR3 coding sequence is TGTGCCAGCAGCTTGGGGGCTCGAAGCGGGACGGGGAAAACGCAGTATTTT.

V and J are TRBV6-4 and TRBJ2-5; D not resolved. The CDR3 is made up of 15 amino acids. Germline-derived CDR1 and CDR2 are MRHNA and SNTAGT. The V end was cut by 6 bases, the J end by 5 bases, with 19 bases between. The DNA for the CDR3 is TGTGCCAGCAGCGGATCGTATGAGGTCGAGGAGACCCAGTACTTC. Translated, it gives CASSGSYEVEETQYF.

This clone was counted between two and nine times. The chain joins TRBV6-5 to TRBJ1-5; possibly TRBD1 for D (6 bases). This CDR3 is built from 14 residues. Trimming shortened V by 5 bases and J by 4 bases, and 12 bases separated the two germline ends. Germline V lookup: CDR1 MNHEY, CDR2 SVGAGI. Here the CDR3 DNA reads TGTGCCAGCAGTGGGACACGAGGGAATCAGCCCCAGCATTTT. As protein: CASSGTRGNQPQHF.

J is TRBJ1-5 and V is TRBV19; a possible D gene is TRBD1 (6 bases). The CDR3 consists of 17 residues. Germline CDR1 LNHDA, CDR2 SQIVND (reference sequence). Trimming removed 8 bases from V and 0 bases from J, with 20 bases in between. CDR3 sequence reads: CASGRPWGQGSNQPQHF. In nucleotides, the CDR3 is TGTGCCAGTGGCCGCCCTTGGGGGCAGGGTAGCAATCAGCCCCAGCATTTT.

V gene TRBV7-9 combines with J gene TRBJ2-3; 8 positions agree with TRBD1. With V trimmed by 2 bases and J by 5 bases, 3 bases remained unmatched. This CDR3 comprises 14 residues. CDR1 is SEHNR and CDR2 is FQNEAQ in the germline V gene (reference sequence). The CDR3 sequence: CASSLQGAGDTQYF. DNA for the CDR3: TGTGCCAGCAGCTTACAGGGGGCAGGAGATACGCAGTATTTT.

This clone has only one observation. The genes are TRBV5-5 and TRBJ2-7; D unresolved. The V end lost 2 bases, the J end lost 3 bases, and 9 bases lay between the germline ends. The CDR3 has 13 residues. Looked up from germline, CDR1 is SGHKS and CDR2 is YYEKEE (reference sequence). CDR3 protein: CASSFFGSYEQYF. CDR3 DNA sequence: TGTGCCAGCAGCTTTTTTGGAAGCTACGAGCAGTACTTC.

The chain employs TRBV5-1 and TRBJ2-3; no firm D call. CDR1 SGHRS and CDR2 YFSETQ come from the germline V gene. V lost 0 bases and J 6 bases, leaving 14 bases between the germline ends. The CDR3 sequence is 15 residues long. The CDR3 protein is CASSLADPYGDTQYF. The CDR3 DNA sequence: TGCGCCAGCAGCTTGGCGGACCCGTACGGTGATACGCAGTATTTT.

The chain employs TRBV7-9 and TRBJ2-2; 14 bases fit TRBD2. CDR3 length: 19 amino acids. Germline loops: CDR1 SEHNR, CDR2 FQNEAQ (reference sequence). With 5 bases clipped from V and 3 bases from J, the junction kept 11 bases outside the gene matches. CDR3 sequence reads: CASSHPGLAGERDTGELFF. CDR3 DNA sequence: TGTGCCAGCAGCCATCCGGGACTAGCGGGAGAGCGCGACACCGGGGAGCTGTTTTTT.

The chain employs TRBV11-2 and TRBJ1-4; tentatively, D is TRBD1 (6 bases). Germline assignment: CDR1 SGHAT and CDR2 FQNNGV. The CDR3 has 15 residues. V lost 5 bases to trimming and J lost 5 bases, with 15 bases between them. CDR3 DNA: TGTGCCAGCAGCACCTACAGGGAGGGGAATGAAAAACTGTTTTTT. It specifies CASSTYREGNEKLFF.

This chain links TRBV10-2 with TRBJ2-5, with TRBD2 matching 11 bases. Germline V gives CDR1 WSHSY, CDR2 SAAADI. CDR3 length: 16 amino acids. The J segment lost 3 bases and the V segment lost 0 bases, leaving 3 bases of the junction unmatched. This CDR3 reads CASSESLLAGEETQYF. The CDR3 DNA follows: TGCGCCAGCAGTGAGTCCTTACTAGCGGGAGAAGAGACCCAGTACTTC.

This clone has a handful of counts. The rearrangement uses TRBV4-1 and TRBJ2-7; 9 nucleotides agree with TRBD1. The CDR3 loop spans 15 amino acids. CDR1 and CDR2 (germline): MGHRA, YSYEKL. The V segment lost 0 bases and the J segment 3 bases; nucleotides outside the gene matches: 3. The CDR3 reads CASSQEGQGLYEQYF. The CDR3 bases are TGCGCCAGCAGCCAAGAGGGACAGGGCCTCTACGAGCAGTACTTC.

Here the CDR3 reads CATAAGDTTQYF. For the CDR3, the DNA is TGTGCCACCGCAGCGGGGGACACGACCCAGTACTTC. V and J are TRBV19 and TRBJ2-5; TRBD2 aligns across 8 bases. CDR3 length equals 12 residues. Per germline, CDR1 LNHDA and CDR2 SQIVND (reference sequence). V shed 10 bases and J 7 bases; nucleotides not matched to a gene: 8.

The V call is TRBV7-9, the J call TRBJ1-1; D is unclear. Trimming left V 3 bases short and J 4 bases short, with 9 bases between. The V gene's germline CDR1 is SEHNR and CDR2 FQNEAQ (reference sequence). This CDR3 has 13 amino acids. The CDR3: CASSLGFGTEAFF. The CDR3 DNA reads TGTGCCAGCAGCTTGGGGTTTGGCACTGAAGCTTTCTTT. The complete variable domain, with remaining parts taken from reference TRBV7-9 and TRBJ1-1, reads DTGVSQNPRHKITKRGQNVTFRCDPISEHNRLYWYRQTLGQGPEFLTYFQNEAQLEKSRLLSDRFSAERPKGSFSTLEIQRTEQGDSAMYLCASSLGFGTEAFFGQGTRLTVV.

V gene TRBV9 combines with J gene TRBJ2-3; TRBD2 agrees at 7 bases. The CDR3 sequence is 16 residues long. V shed 2 bases, J shed 2 bases, and the junction held 8 bases outside the gene matches. Per the germline V gene, CDR1 is SGDLS and CDR2 is YYNGEE. CDR3 loop: CASSVLGEGPTDTQYF. The CDR3 nucleotides read TGTGCCAGCAGCGTTTTGGGGGAGGGCCCCACAGATACGCAGTATTTT. The complete variable domain, with remaining parts taken from reference TRBV9 and TRBJ2-3, reads DSGVTQTPKHLITATGQRVTLRCSPRSGDLSVYWYQQSLDQGLQFLIQYYNGEERAKGNILERFSAQQFPDLHSELNLSSLELGDSALYFCASSVLGEGPTDTQYFGPGTRLTVL.

This clone appeared a single time. This rearrangement joins TRBV6-5 to TRBJ2-7; 9 nucleotides align to TRBD1. V trimming: 6 bases; J trimming: 4 bases; junction bases outside the gene matches: 7. The CDR3 consists of 14 residues. Germline values: CDR1 MNHEY, CDR2 SVGAGI. The CDR3 region is CASSPGTGIYEQYF. The DNA of the CDR3 is TGTGCCAGCAGCCCCGGGACAGGGATTTACGAGCAGTACTTC.

The chain couples TRBV18 to TRBJ2-7; 8 bases match TRBD2. Germline V gene lookup returns CDR1 KGHSH and CDR2 LQKENI. The CDR3 length is 14 residues. J gave up 4 bases and V 4 bases, and 6 bases lay outside the gene matches. CDR3 in DNA: TGTGCCAGCTCACTGGACGGGACTAGGTACGAGCAGTACTTC. It yields the protein CASSLDGTRYEQYF.

The chain has TRBV5-1 and TRBJ1-1; D remains unclear. Per germline, CDR1 SGHRS and CDR2 YFSETQ. This CDR3 has 14 residues. V lost 0 bases and J lost 4, with 10 bases in between. In nucleotides, the CDR3 is TGCGCCAGCAGCTTGGTCTCGGAGGTCACTGAAGCTTTCTTT. Amino acids: CASSLVSEVTEAFF.

This chain links TRBV27 with TRBJ2-7, with TRBD2 matching 9 bases. CDR1 is MNHEY and CDR2 is SMNVEV in the germline V gene (reference sequence). Losses at the gene ends were 6 bases for V and 0 bases for J; bases not matched to a gene: 12. This CDR3 has 17 amino acids. CDR3 amino acids: CASRGPSGKLGSYEQYF. CDR3 sequence (DNA): TGTGCCAGCAGGGGGCCTAGCGGGAAGTTGGGCTCCTACGAGCAGTACTTC.

This chain connects TRBV6-5 to TRBJ1-5; D gene unclear. The CDR3 sequence is 13 residues long. The V end was cut by 0 bases, the J end by 6 bases, with 6 bases between. Germline V CDR1 and CDR2: MNHEY, SVGAGI. In DNA form, the CDR3 reads TGTGCCAGCAGTTACTCGGGGTCTCAGCCCCAGCATTTT. Protein sequence: CASSYSGSQPQHF.

V usage is TRBV11-2 and J usage is TRBJ2-2; no clear D gene. This CDR3 is built from 13 residues. Trimming cost V 1 base and J 6 bases, with 6 bases left between them. CDR1 is SGHAT, CDR2 FQNNGV, per germline. CDR3 DNA sequence: TGTGCCAGCAGCTTAGCTCTCGCCGGGGAGCTGTTTTTT. Its protein is CASSLALAGELFF.